This is a list of T cell receptor beta chains from one sample in a study of OX40 agonist ivuxolimab in advanced cancers. Using immunoSEQ multiplex PCR, the repertoire was profiled, and TCRdb retains in-frame clones only, with some absent. The sample has about 150,000 clones, around 94% seen once. Sequenced material: CD4+ or CD8+ T cells sorted from blood, taken in a trial of the OX40 agonist ivuxolimab. The receptors originated from an adult with an advanced solid tumor such as melanoma, head and neck, liver or kidney cancer. CDR3s include the opening cysteine and the closing phenylalanine or tryptophan. D genes are given only for firm matches. Size is stated for part of the rows, as once, few or many counts, or as a class when the clone is expanded.

CDR3 DNA | CDR3 protein | J gene | D gene | V gene | clone size
TGTGCCTGGAGTGCCACTCGGACATTGGGATCTAATCAGCCCCAGCATTTT | CAWSATRTLGSNQPQHF | TRBJ1-5 | NA | TRBV30 | once
TGTGCCAGCAGCTTACTAGGGGGCAAGGATTCGCCCCAGCATTTT | CASSLLGGKDSPQHF | TRBJ1-5 | TRBD1 | TRBV7-2 | NA
TGTGCCAGTGAGCGGGAGAGGAATGGCTACACCTTC | CASERERNGYTF | TRBJ1-2 | NA | TRBV6-1 | NA
TGTGCCAGCAGCTTAGGACAGGGGGCAGGCGGGGAGCTGTTTTTT | CASSLGQGAGGELFF | TRBJ2-2 | TRBD1 | TRBV11-3 | NA
TGTGCCAGCAGCTTAGTCGCGAATGCAGTCGATGAGCAGTTCTTC | CASSLVANAVDEQFF | TRBJ2-1 | NA | TRBV7-2 | NA
TGTGCCAGCAGCCCCGGGACAGCGAACACTGAAGCTTTCTTT | CASSPGTANTEAFF | TRBJ1-1 | TRBD1 | TRBV5-4 | once
TGTGCCAGTAGTGTGGGGTCTGGGACCTTTAATTCACCCCTCCACTTT | CASSVGSGTFNSPLHF | TRBJ1-6 | NA | TRBV19 | NA
TGTGCCAGCAGCTTATCCCCAGGGGATGGAGCTTTCTTT | CASSLSPGDGAFF | TRBJ1-1 | NA | TRBV7-3 | NA
TGTGCCAGCAGTCTCAGTTTCTACTCTGGAAACACCATATATTTT | CASSLSFYSGNTIYF | TRBJ1-3 | NA | TRBV27 | few
TGCGCCAGCAGCTTGGGGTCGATTAATGAAAAACTGTTTTTT | CASSLGSINEKLFF | TRBJ1-4 | NA | TRBV5-1 | NA
TGCGCCAGCAGCCCCCAGGGGGACTTAAACTATGGCTACACCTTC | CASSPQGDLNYGYTF | TRBJ1-2 | TRBD1 | TRBV4-3 | NA
TGTGCCAGCAGTTCGGTAGCGGGAGGGACCTACGAGCAGTACTTC | CASSSVAGGTYEQYF | TRBJ2-7 | TRBD2 | TRBV28 | NA
TGTGCCAGCAGCCCGGACAGCTACTCTGGGGCCAACGTCCTGACTTTC | CASSPDSYSGANVLTF | TRBJ2-6 | NA | TRBV7-2 | once
TGTGCCAGCTTAGCCAGGGGGGGGGCTGAGACCCAGTACTTC | CASLARGGAETQYF | TRBJ2-5 | NA | TRBV7-2 | NA
TGCGCCAGCAGCGGCGACAGGTTTAAAGCTTTCTTT | CASSGDRFKAFF | TRBJ1-1 | NA | TRBV5-1 | once
TGTGCCAGCAGTACCGGTCCCGGGACAGGGGTAACCACTAATTCACCCCTCCACTTT | CASSTGPGTGVTTNSPLHF | TRBJ1-6 | TRBD1 | TRBV27 | once